This passage covers 13 T cell receptor beta chains from one sample sequenced in a study of cytomegalovirus exposure and HLA in healthy donors. Assay used: immunoSEQ multiplex PCR; TCRdb lists only in-frame clones, some missing. The sample contains under 200,000 clones, nearly 90% of which appear only once. Material: PBMCs. These receptor sequences come from a man between 18 and 29 years old in good health and CMV-seropositive.

This clone was counted a single time. The V gene is TRBV6-1, the J gene TRBJ2-1, with TRBD2 identical over 14 bases. Germline trimming cut 5 bases from V and 9 bases from J; bases unmatched to any gene: 6. The CDR3 consists of 15 residues. CDR1 is MNHNS, CDR2 SASEGT, per germline. The DNA of the CDR3 is TGTGCCAGCAGTCCTCGGACTAGCGGGAGGTTTGAGCAGTTCTTC. Translation gives CASSPRTSGRFEQFF.

The rearrangement joins TRBV5-1 to TRBJ2-1; TRBD2 matches at 8 bases. This CDR3 spans 20 amino acids. Germline CDR1 reads SGHRS; CDR2 reads YFSETQ. The V and J ends lost 3 bases and 5 bases, in that order; junction bases with no gene match: 22. The CDR3 nucleotides are TGCGCCAGCAGCTACAGGAGACCGACTAGCGTCACCCCATATGACAATGAGCAGTTCTTC. Residues: CASSYRRPTSVTPYDNEQFF.

The chain links TRBV19 to TRBJ1-5, with D perhaps TRBD1 (6 bases). CDR1 is LNHDA, CDR2 SQIVND, per germline (reference sequence). CDR3 size: 17 residues. The V gene lost 0 bases and the J gene lost 11 bases, with 23 bases spanning the gap. The CDR3 DNA sequence: TGTGCCAGTAGTATAGATCTAGTGGTCAGGGGTGGCTCGGCCCAGCATTTT. Its translation is CASSIDLVVRGGSAQHF.

The chain has TRBV7-2 and TRBJ2-1, with 13 bases aligning to TRBD2. V shed 5 bases and J 7 bases; nucleotides not matched to a gene: 8. This CDR3 spans 16 amino acids. The germline V gene has CDR1 SGHTA and CDR2 FQGNSA. The CDR3 here is CASSPPGLAGLNEQFF. CDR3 DNA sequence: TGTGCCAGCAGCCCCCCGGGACTAGCGGGACTTAATGAGCAGTTCTTC.

V gene TRBV7-2 combines with J gene TRBJ2-1; D is undetermined. The CDR3 loop spans 14 amino acids. Looked up from germline, CDR1 is SGHTA and CDR2 is FQGNSA. V was cut by 5 bases and J by 0 bases, with 8 bases left in between. The CDR3 is CASSTYGSYNEQFF. The CDR3 nucleotides are TGTGCCAGCAGCACCTATGGCTCCTACAATGAGCAGTTCTTC.

The chain uses TRBV5-4 and TRBJ2-1; 9 bases agree with TRBD2. Germline CDR1 SGHNT, CDR2 YYREEE (reference sequence). This CDR3 has 16 amino acids. Unmatched junction bases numbered 4, after V lost 0 bases and J lost 3 bases. The CDR3 DNA reads TGTGCCAGCAGCTTGGGGGCGGGAGGGAACTACAATGAGCAGTTCTTC. This sequence encodes CASSLGAGGNYNEQFF.

The rearrangement uses TRBV28 and TRBJ1-2; possibly TRBD1 for D (5 bases). V was shortened by 5 bases and J by 4 bases, with 14 bases between the two germline ends. In germline, CDR1 is MDHEN, CDR2 SYDVKM. The CDR3 is made up of 14 amino acids. The CDR3 loop reads CASSIPGNFYGYTF. The CDR3 DNA is TGTGCCAGCAGTATCCCAGGGAATTTCTATGGCTACACCTTC.

This clone was picked up a small number of times. This chain links TRBV5-1 with TRBJ2-7; 9 positions agree with TRBD2. The CDR3 is made up of 15 amino acids. V shed 0 bases and J 5 bases; nucleotides not matched to a gene: 6. Germline CDR1 and CDR2: SGHRS and YFSETQ. CDR3 protein: CASSLGRAGGHEQYF. In DNA, the CDR3 is TGCGCCAGCAGCTTGGGGAGAGCGGGAGGCCACGAGCAGTACTTC.

This chain joins TRBV11-2 and TRBJ2-1; D is ambiguous. V was trimmed by 0 bases and J by 1 base, leaving 13 bases between them. This CDR3 contains 17 residues. Germline CDR1 is SGHAT and CDR2 is FQNNGV. CDR3 DNA sequence: TGTGCCAGCAGCTTAGACTCGTGGGCAGGTTCCTACAATGAGCAGTTCTTC. Its translation: CASSLDSWAGSYNEQFF.

This rearrangement joins TRBV18 to TRBJ2-5; TRBD1 aligns across 9 bases. This CDR3 is 16 amino acids long. The germline V gene has CDR1 KGHSH and CDR2 LQKENI. With V trimmed by 3 bases and J by 5 bases, 10 bases remained unmatched. Written as DNA, the CDR3 is TGTGCCAGCTCACCCCGGGACAGGGAACCCGGCGAGACCCAGTACTTC. Protein product: CASSPRDREPGETQYF.

The chain carries TRBV28 and TRBJ2-1; 8 bases match TRBD2. J lost 1 base, V lost 6 bases, and 17 bases had no gene match. The CDR3 runs 19 residues. Per the germline V gene, CDR1 is MDHEN and CDR2 is SYDVKM. CDR3 in amino acids: CASSRISTAGDGSYNEQFF. The CDR3 DNA reads TGTGCCAGCAGCCGAATATCTACAGCGGGAGACGGTTCCTACAATGAGCAGTTCTTC.

V usage is TRBV6-6 and J usage is TRBJ1-2; D gene unclear. Germline-derived CDR1 and CDR2 are MNHNY and SVGAGI (reference sequence). Between the trimmed V and J ends, which lost 0 bases and 8 bases, there was a span of 10 bases. This CDR3 has 13 residues. CDR3 sequence: CASSYSREGGYTF. DNA of the CDR3: TGTGCCAGCAGTTACTCGCGGGAAGGGGGCTACACCTTC.

This chain joins TRBV9 and TRBJ2-1; 8 bases align to TRBD2. Germline V lookup: CDR1 SGDLS, CDR2 YYNGEE. V was pared by 0 bases and J by 10 bases, with 9 bases of the junction left unmatched. This CDR3 contains 15 residues. CDR3 DNA: TGTGCCAGCAGCGTAGAAGCGGGAGAGGTCGAGGAGCAGTTCTTC. Translation: CASSVEAGEVEEQFF. The full variable domain, its missing parts supplied by reference TRBV9 and TRBJ2-1, is DSGVTQTPKHLITATGQRVTLRCSPRSGDLSVYWYQQSLDQGLQFLIQYYNGEERAKGNILERFSAQQFPDLHSELNLSSLELGDSALYFCASSVEAGEVEEQFFGPGTRLTVL.